What follows is one T cell receptor beta chain and its context. Its antigen remains unidentified. No much larger clone is present one base from it, and per-base qualities are unavailable. This record belongs to a study of blood T cell repertoires in COVID-19 (dated by TCRdb to between 2020 and 2021). Looking at the study overall: Samples covering the acute and convalescent phases of COVID-19 were provided by collaborators in the United States, Italy and Spain. The material from the prospective study consisted of cDNA or gDNA derived from T cells, B-cell-depleted T cells, or PBMCs. The dataset comprised deeply sampled blood TCRbeta repertoires from subjects exposed to, actively infected with, or recovered from COVID-19. The repertoires were released in a freely available public database meant as a resource for research on the immune response to SARS-CoV-2. Samples were obtained from the ongoing ImmuneRACE study (first 160 participants) and from over 1,000 subjects provided by 6 global collaborators. The sample metadata nearly always contained a de-identified subject ID, COVID-19 status, age in years and sex. Where available, HLA class I and class II types were obtained from metadata supplied by the sample provider rather than from assay-based typing.

Germline trimming amounts to 4 bases on V and 3 bases on J, with 6 as the count of junction bases outside the gene matches. The CDR3, cysteine through phenylalanine, is 15 amino acids long. Only the CDR3 DNA stays, 45 bases, in frame from base 1. Sequences SNHLY (CDR1) and FYNNEI (CDR2) are obtained from the germline V gene. The paper as a whole reports these results and caveats: The quantity of clinical and demographic metadata differed by source and by participant and was supplied without curation.

TCRbeta CDR3 regions were amplified from genomic DNA using the immunoSEQ Assay, a bias-controlled multiplex PCR. From the authors' description of their analysis: The number of nucleated cells in each sample was estimated from the amplification of reference gene primers within the assay. Sequence reads were collapsed and filtered to measure the absolute abundance of every unique TCRbeta CDR3 rearrangement. Productive Simpson clonality was computed per sample as the square root of Simpson's diversity index over productive rearrangements. TCRdb retrieved this table from immuneACCESS and kept in-frame rearrangements only. Not all clones are present; in checked studies, unresolved V genes account for under half, and no reason is known for the remainder. The D gene and trimming were derived from the DNA, and the V and J assignments and clone size from that table. This sample lists around 250,000 clones; around nine tenths were detected once. 5.5% to 7.5% of the sample is in the top ten clones.

The collaborating institutions used their own protocols to collect whole blood in K2EDTA tubes. For TCRbeta analysis, collaborators shipped samples in one of three forms: frozen whole blood, isolated PBMCs, or DNA extracted from either of those sample types. Sequencing was carried out using peripheral blood. This clonotype originated in a woman in her 70s with active or convalescent COVID-19. The chain uses TRBV2 and TRBJ2-1, and 7 junctional nucleotides match TRBD1. The DNA reads TGTGCCAGCAGTGCCAGGGGGTCTCGCTACAATGAGCAGTTCTTC. This yields the protein CASSARGSRYNEQFF.